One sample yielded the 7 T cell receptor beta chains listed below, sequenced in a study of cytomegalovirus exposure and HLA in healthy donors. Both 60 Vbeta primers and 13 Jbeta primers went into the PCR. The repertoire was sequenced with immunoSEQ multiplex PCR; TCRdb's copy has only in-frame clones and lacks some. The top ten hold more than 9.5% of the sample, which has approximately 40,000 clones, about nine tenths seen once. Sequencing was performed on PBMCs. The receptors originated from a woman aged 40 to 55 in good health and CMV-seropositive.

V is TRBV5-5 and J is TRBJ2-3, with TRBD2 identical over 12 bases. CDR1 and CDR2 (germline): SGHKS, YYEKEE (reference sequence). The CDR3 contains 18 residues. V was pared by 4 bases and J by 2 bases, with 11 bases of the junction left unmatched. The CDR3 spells CASSLTTLAGGYTDTQYF. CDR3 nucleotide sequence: TGTGCCAGCAGCCTGACCACTCTAGCGGGGGGGTACACAGATACGCAGTATTTT.

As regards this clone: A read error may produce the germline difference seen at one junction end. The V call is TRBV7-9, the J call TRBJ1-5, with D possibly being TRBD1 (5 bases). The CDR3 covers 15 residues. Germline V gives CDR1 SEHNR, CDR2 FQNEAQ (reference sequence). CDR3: CSSSLEWGGDQPQHF. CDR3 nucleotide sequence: TGTTCCAGCAGCTTAGAGTGGGGGGGGGATCAGCCCCAGCATTTT.

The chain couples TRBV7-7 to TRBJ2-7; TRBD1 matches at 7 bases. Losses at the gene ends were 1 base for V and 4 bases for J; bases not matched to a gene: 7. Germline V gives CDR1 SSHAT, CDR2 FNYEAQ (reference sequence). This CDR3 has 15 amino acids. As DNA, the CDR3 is TGTGCCAGCAGCTTAGGACAGGGATTCGGGTACGAGCAGTACTTC. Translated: CASSLGQGFGYEQYF.

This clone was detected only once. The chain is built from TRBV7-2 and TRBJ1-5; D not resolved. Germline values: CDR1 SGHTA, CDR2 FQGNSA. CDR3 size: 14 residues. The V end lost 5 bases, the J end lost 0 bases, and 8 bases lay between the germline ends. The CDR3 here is CASSPQNSNQPQHF. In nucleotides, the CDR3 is TGTGCCAGCAGCCCTCAGAATAGCAATCAGCCCCAGCATTTT.

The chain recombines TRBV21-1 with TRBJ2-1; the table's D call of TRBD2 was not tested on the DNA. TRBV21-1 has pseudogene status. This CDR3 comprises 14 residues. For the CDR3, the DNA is TGTGCCAGCAGCCGACGGACTAATGGCGATGAGCAGTTCTTC. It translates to CASSRRTNGDEQFF.

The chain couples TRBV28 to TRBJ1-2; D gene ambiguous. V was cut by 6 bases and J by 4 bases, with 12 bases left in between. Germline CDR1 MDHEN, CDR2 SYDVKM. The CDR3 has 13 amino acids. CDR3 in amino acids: CASRNSGVYGYTF. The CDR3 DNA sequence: TGTGCCAGCAGGAACTCCGGGGTCTATGGCTACACCTTC.

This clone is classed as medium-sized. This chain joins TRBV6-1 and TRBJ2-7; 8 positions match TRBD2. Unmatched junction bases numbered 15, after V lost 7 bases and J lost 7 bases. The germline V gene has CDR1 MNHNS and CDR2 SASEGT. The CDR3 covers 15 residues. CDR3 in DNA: TGTGCCAGCAACGATGGGACGGGGGGGCCGGGGGAGCAGTACTTC. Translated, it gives CASNDGTGGPGEQYF.